This record concerns one TCR beta chain sequence. Its antigen remains unidentified. The record originates from a study of cytomegalovirus exposure and HLA in healthy donors. For the study at large: In an earlier analysis, approximately 120 million unique TCR beta sequences were found from about 180 million T cells. Among the approximately 400 genotyped donors, about 81% were placed in the Caucasian-associated ancestry cluster.

Whole-study findings and limits: As a later analysis revealed, the rate of TCR association differed by HLA locus, with DRB1 most and HLA-C fewest. Using the classifier, cytomegalovirus status was reportedly diagnosed with high specificity and sensitivity.

Germline CDR1 is SGHAT and CDR2 is FQNNGV. The CDR3 consists of 14 residues. V was clipped by 5 bases and J by 4 bases; unmatched bases: 6. The PCR used 60 Vbeta and 13 Jbeta primers. Libraries were prepared by immunoSEQ multiplex PCR; TCRdb keeps only in-frame clonotypes and omits some of them. The sample table includes around 120,000 clones. The sequencing sample was made of PBMCs. V and J are TRBV11-2 and TRBJ1-2; 8 nucleotides line up with TRBD1. The TCR was taken from a man aged 45 to 65 in good health and CMV-seronegative. The CDR3 DNA sequence: TGTGCCAGCAGCCCTCATACAGGGGGCTATGGCTACACCTTC. Amino acids: CASSPHTGGYGYTF.